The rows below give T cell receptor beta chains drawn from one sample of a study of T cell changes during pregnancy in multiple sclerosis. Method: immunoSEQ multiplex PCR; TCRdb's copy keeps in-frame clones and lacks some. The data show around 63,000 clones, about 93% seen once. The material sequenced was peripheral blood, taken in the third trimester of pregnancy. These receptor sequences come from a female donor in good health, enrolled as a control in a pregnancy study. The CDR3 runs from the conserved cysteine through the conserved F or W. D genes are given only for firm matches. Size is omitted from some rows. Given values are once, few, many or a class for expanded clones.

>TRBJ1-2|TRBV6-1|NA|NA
CASSELGAGGYTF
TGTGCCAGCAGTGAGCTAGGGGCCGGTGGCTACACCTTC
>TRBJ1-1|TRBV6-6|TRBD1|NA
CASSYSQGDAFF
TGTGCCAGCAGTTACTCCCAGGGGGACGCTTTCTTT
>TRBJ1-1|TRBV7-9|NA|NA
CASSLMPQIMNTEAFF
TGTGCCAGCAGCTTAATGCCACAGATCATGAACACTGAAGCTTTCTTT
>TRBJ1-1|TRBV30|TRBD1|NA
CAWSRDRGDTEAFF
TGTGCCTGGAGCAGGGACAGGGGCGACACTGAAGCTTTCTTT
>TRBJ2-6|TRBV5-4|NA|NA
CASVQGAGANVLTF
TGTGCCAGCGTACAGGGTGCTGGGGCCAACGTCCTGACTTTC
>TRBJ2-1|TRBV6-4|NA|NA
CASSDSSYRALSNEQFF
TGTGCCAGCAGTGACTCTTCTTACAGGGCCCTATCTAATGAGCAGTTCTTC
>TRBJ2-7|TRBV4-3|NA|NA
CASSQDRGGGTYEQYF
TGCGCCAGCAGCCAAGATAGGGGGGGAGGAACCTACGAGCAGTACTTC
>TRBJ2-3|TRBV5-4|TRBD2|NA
CASSLSPSGYTDTQYF
TGTGCCAGCAGCTTGTCGCCTAGCGGATACACAGATACGCAGTATTTT
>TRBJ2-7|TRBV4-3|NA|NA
CASSLAGREGGYEQYF
TGCGCCAGCAGCCTTGCGGGCCGTGAGGGAGGCTACGAGCAGTACTTC
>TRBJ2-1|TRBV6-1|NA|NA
CASSVNFLSTYNEQFF
TGTGCCAGCAGTGTAAACTTCCTTTCGACCTACAATGAGCAGTTCTTC
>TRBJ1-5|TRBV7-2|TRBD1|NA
CASSPRTGAWEKPQHF
TGTGCCAGCAGCCCGAGGACAGGGGCATGGGAAAAGCCCCAGCATTTT
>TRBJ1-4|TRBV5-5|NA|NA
CASSFWEGEKLFF
TGTGCCAGCAGCTTCTGGGAGGGTGAAAAACTGTTTTTT
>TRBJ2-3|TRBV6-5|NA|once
CASSYKAVDTQYF
TGTGCCAGCAGTTATAAGGCGGTAGATACGCAGTATTTT
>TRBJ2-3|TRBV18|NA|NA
CASSLRQVGVGDTQYF
TGTGCCAGCTCACTTCGTCAAGTGGGAGTCGGAGATACGCAGTATTTT
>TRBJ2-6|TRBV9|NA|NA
CASSVASGANVLTF
TGTGCCAGCAGCGTAGCATCTGGGGCCAACGTCCTGACTTTC
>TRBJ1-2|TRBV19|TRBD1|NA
CASSTTGGVRYGYTF
TGTGCCAGTAGTACGACAGGGGGAGTACGCTATGGCTACACCTTC
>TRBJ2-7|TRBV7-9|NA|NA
CASSPYRVEQYF
TGTGCCAGCAGTCCCTACAGAGTCGAGCAGTACTTC
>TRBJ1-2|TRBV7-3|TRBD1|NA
CASSPGTAFGYTF
TGTGCCAGCAGTCCCGGGACAGCTTTCGGCTACACCTTC
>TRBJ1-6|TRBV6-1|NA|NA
CASSWDTYNSPLHF
TGTGCCAGCAGTTGGGACACCTATAATTCACCCCTCCACTTT